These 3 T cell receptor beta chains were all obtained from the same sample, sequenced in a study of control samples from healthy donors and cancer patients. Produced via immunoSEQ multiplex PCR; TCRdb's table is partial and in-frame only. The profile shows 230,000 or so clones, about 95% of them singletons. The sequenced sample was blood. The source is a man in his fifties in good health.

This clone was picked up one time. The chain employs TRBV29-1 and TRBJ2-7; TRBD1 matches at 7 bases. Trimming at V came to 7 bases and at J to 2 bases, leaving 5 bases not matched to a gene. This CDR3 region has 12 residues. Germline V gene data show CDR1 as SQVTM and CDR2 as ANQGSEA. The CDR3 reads CSARDRAYEQYF. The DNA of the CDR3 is TGCAGCGCCCGCGACAGGGCCTACGAGCAGTACTTC.

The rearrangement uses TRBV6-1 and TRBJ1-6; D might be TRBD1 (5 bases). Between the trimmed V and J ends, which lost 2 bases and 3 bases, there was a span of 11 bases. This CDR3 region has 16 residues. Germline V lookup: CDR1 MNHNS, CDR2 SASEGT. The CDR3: CASSESRQLYNSPLHF. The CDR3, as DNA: TGTGCCAGCAGTGAAAGCAGACAGCTCTATAATTCACCCCTCCACTTT.

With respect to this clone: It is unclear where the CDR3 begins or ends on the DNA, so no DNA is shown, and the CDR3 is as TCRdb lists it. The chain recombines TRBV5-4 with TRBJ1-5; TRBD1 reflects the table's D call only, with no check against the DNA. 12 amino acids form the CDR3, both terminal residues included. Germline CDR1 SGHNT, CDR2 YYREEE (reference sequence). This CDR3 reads CASSFGAGTEHF.